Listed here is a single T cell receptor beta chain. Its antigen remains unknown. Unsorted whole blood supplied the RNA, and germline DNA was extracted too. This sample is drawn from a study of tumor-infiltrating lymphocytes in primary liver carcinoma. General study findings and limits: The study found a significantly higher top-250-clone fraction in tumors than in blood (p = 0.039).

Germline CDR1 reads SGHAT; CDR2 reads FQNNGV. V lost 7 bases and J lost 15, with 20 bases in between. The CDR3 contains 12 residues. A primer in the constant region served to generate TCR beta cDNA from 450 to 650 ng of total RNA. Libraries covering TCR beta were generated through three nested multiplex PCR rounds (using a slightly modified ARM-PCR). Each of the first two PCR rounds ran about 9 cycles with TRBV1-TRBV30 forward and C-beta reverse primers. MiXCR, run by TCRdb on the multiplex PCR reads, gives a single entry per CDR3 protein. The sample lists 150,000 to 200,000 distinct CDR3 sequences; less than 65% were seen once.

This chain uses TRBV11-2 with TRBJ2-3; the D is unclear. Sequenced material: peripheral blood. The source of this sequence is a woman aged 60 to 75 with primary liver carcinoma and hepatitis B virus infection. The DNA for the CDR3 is TGTGCCAGCAACTTCGACTCAACATTGCAATATTTT. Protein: CASNFDSTLQYF.